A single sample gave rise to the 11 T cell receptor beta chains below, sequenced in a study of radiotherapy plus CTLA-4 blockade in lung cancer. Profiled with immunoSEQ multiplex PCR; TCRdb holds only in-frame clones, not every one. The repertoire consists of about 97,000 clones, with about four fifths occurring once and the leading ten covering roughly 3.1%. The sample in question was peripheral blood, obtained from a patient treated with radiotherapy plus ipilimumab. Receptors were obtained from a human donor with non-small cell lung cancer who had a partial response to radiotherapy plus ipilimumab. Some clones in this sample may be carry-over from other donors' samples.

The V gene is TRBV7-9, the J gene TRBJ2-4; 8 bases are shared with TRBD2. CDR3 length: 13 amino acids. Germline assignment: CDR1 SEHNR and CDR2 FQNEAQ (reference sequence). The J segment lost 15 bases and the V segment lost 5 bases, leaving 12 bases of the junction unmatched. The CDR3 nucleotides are TGTGCCAGCAGCAAGCCCGGGACTAGTATCCCGTACTTC. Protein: CASSKPGTSIPYF.

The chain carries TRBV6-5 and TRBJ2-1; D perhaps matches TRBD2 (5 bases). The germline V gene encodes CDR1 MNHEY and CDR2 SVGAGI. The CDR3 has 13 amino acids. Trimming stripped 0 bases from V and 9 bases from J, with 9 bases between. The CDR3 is CASSYSRASEQFF. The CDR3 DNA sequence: TGTGCCAGCAGTTACTCGAGGGCTAGTGAGCAGTTCTTC.

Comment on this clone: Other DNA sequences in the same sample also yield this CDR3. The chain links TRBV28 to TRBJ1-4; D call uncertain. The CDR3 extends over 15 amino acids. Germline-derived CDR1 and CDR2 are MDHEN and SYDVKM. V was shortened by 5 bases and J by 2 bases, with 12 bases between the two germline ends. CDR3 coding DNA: TGTGCCAGCAGTCCGGGAGGGTCCACTAATGAAAAACTGTTTTTT. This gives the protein CASSPGGSTNEKLFF.

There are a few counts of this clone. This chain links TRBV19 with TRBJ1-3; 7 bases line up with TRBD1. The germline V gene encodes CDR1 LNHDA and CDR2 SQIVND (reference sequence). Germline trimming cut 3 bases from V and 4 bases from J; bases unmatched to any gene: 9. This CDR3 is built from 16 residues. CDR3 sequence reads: CASSIGHRGYGNTIYF. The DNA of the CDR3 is TGTGCCAGTAGTATTGGTCACAGGGGATACGGAAACACCATATATTTT. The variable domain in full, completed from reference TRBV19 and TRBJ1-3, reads DGGITQSPKYLFRKEGQNVTLSCEQNLNHDAMYWYRQDPGQGLRLIYYSQIVNDFQKGDIAEGYSVSREKKESFPLTVTSAQKNPTAFYLCASSIGHRGYGNTIYFGEGSWLTVV.

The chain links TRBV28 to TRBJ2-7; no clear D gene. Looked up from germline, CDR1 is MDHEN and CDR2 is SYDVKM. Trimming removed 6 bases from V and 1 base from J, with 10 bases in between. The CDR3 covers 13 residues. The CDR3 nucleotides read TGTGCCAGCAGCCTAGAAAGGTCCTACGAGCAGTACTTC. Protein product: CASSLERSYEQYF.

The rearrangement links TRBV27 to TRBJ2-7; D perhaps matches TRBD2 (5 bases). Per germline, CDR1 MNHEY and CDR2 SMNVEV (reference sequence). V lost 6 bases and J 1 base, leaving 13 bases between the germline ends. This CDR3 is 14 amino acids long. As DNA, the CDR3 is TGTGCCAGCAGAATAACTAGGGTTTCCTACGAGCAGTACTTC. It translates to CASRITRVSYEQYF.

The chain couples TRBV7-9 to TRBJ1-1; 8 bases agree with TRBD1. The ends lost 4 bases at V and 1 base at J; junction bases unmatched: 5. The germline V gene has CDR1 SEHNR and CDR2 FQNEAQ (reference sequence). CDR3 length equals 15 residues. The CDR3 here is CASSYGQGWNTEAFF. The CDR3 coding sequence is TGTGCCAGCAGCTATGGACAGGGATGGAACACTGAAGCTTTCTTT.

CDR3 DNA sequence: TGTGCCAGCAGTTTCGGGACAGTTAGGCAGCCCCAGCATTTT. Translated: CASSFGTVRQPQHF. The chain carries TRBV27 and TRBJ1-5; 7 bases match TRBD1. The ends lost 3 bases at V and 7 bases at J; junction bases unmatched: 6. Germline CDR1 MNHEY, CDR2 SMNVEV (reference sequence). This CDR3 contains 14 residues.

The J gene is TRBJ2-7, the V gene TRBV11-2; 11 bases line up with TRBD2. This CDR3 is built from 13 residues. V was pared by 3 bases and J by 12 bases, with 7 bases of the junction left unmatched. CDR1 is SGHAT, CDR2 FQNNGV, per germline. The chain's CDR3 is CASSLGTSGRPYF. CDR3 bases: TGTGCCAGCAGCTTGGGGACTAGCGGTCGTCCGTACTTC.

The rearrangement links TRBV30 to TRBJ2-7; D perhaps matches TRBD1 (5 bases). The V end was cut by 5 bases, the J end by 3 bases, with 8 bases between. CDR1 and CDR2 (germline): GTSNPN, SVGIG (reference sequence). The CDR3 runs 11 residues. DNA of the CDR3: TGTGCCTGGGACAGAGGCTACGAGCAGTACTTC. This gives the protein CAWDRGYEQYF.

CDR3 sequence: CASSQDSWAPLHF. The DNA for the CDR3 is TGTGCCAGCAGCCAGGACAGTTGGGCACCCCTCCACTTT. The chain carries TRBV14 and TRBJ1-6; weak D call: TRBD1 (6 bases). The CDR3 runs to 13 residues. From germline, CDR1 is SGHDN and CDR2 FVKESK. Trimming took off 3 bases at V and 11 bases at J, with 11 bases between the two ends.